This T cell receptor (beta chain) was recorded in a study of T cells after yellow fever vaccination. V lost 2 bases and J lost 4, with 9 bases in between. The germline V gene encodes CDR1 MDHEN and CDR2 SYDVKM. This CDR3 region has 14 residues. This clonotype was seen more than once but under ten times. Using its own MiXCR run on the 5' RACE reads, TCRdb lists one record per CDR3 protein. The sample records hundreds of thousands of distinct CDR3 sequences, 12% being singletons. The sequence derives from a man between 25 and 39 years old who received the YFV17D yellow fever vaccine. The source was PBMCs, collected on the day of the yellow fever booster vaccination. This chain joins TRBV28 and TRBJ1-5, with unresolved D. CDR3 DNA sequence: TGTGCCAGCAGTTTAGGGTCCTTTAATCAGCCCCAGCATTTT. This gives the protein CASSLGSFNQPQHF.